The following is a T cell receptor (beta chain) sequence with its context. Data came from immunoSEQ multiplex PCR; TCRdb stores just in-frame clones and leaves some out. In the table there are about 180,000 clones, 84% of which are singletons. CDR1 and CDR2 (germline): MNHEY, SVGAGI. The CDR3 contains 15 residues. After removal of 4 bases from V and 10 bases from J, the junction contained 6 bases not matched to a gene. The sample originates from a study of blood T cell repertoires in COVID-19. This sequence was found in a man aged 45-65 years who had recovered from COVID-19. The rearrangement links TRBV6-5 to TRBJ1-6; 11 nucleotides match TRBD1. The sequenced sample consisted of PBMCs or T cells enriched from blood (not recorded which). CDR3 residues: CASSSTGTGGSPLHF. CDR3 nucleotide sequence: TGTGCCAGCAGTTCCACCGGGACAGGGGGATCACCCCTCCACTTT.